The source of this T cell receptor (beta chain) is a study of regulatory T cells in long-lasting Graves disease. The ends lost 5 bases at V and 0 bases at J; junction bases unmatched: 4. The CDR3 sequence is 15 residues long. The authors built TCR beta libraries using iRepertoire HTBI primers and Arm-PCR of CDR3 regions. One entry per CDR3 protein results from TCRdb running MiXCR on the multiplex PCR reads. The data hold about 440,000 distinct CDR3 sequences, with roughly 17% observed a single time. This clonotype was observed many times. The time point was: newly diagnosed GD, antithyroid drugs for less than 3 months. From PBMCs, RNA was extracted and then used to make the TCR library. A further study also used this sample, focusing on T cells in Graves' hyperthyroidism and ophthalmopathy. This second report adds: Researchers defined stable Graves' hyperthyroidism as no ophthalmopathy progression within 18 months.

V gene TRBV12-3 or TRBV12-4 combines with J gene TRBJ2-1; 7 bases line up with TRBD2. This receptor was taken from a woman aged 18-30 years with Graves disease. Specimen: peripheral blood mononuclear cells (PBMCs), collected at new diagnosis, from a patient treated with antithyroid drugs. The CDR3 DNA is TGTGCCAGCAGTCTCCAGCGGGGCTCCTACAATGAGCAGTTCTTC. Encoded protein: CASSLQRGSYNEQFF.